Listed here are 5 T cell receptor beta chains from one sample, sequenced in a study of CD8+ T cells in alopecia areata. Treatment denoted: oral pan-JAK inhibitor, 5-10 mg twice daily. Reverse transcribed after extraction, RNA yielded cDNA as the sequencing template. Sequencing was performed with immunoSEQ multiplex PCR; in TCRdb, only in-frame clones are kept and a portion is missing. The data hold 150,000 to 250,000 clones, with 50% to 60% observed a single time. Sequencing used CD4+ T cells sorted from blood, obtained at week 4, from a patient treated with tofacitinib. These TCRs come from a human donor with alopecia areata.

This clone has a handful of counts. The V gene is TRBV5-1, the J gene TRBJ2-2, with D possibly being TRBD1 or TRBD2 (5 bases each). The CDR3 length is 15 residues. The germline V gene has CDR1 SGHRS and CDR2 YFSETQ. V lost 4 bases and J 4 bases, leaving 14 bases between the germline ends. The CDR3 bases are TGCGCCAGCAGCGTGGGGCTGGGGACCACCGGGGAGCTGTTTTTT. Translated: CASSVGLGTTGELFF.

The V and J genes are TRBV14 and TRBJ1-4; D gene ambiguous. The germline gives CDR1 SGHDN, CDR2 FVKESK. Trimming took off 1 base at V and 1 base at J, with 7 bases between the two ends. The CDR3 consists of 15 residues. The chain's CDR3 is CASSQGLKTNEKLFF. The CDR3 nucleotides are TGTGCCAGCAGCCAAGGATTGAAAACTAATGAAAAACTGTTTTTT.

V is TRBV14 and J is TRBJ2-7, with TRBD2 identical over 8 bases. Germline CDR1 SGHDN, CDR2 FVKESK. After removal of 1 base from V and 4 bases from J, the junction contained 12 bases not matched to a gene. The CDR3 covers 17 residues. CDR3 loop: CASSQVHRSGGWYEQYF. The CDR3 DNA follows: TGTGCCAGCAGCCAAGTTCATAGAAGCGGGGGCTGGTACGAGCAGTACTTC.

This sequence joins TRBV29-1 and TRBJ1-1, with TRBD1 matching over 8 bases. J was trimmed by 9 bases and V by 6 bases; bases with no gene match: 3. Per the germline V gene, CDR1 is SQVTM and CDR2 is ANQGSEA. The CDR3 has 10 residues. The DNA of the CDR3 is TGCAGCGTGGGGGACAGGAAAGCTTTCTTT. It encodes CSVGDRKAFF. The full variable domain, rest sourced from reference TRBV29-1 and TRBJ1-1, is SAVISQKPSRDICQRGTSLTIQCQVDSQVTMMFWYRQQPGQSLTLIATANQGSEATYESGFVIDKFPISRPNLTFSTLTVSNMSPEDSSIYLCSVGDRKAFFGQGTRLTVV.

This clone showed up just a few times. This CDR3 is also generated by other DNA sequences in the sample. CDR3 sequence (DNA): TGTGCCAGCTCACCACAGAACACCGGGGAGCTGTTTTTT. It specifies CASSPQNTGELFF. The chain links TRBV18 to TRBJ2-2, with D uncertain. The V gene lost 1 base and the J gene lost 1 base, with 1 base spanning the gap. This CDR3 is 13 amino acids long. The germline CDR1 and CDR2 sequences are KGHSH and LQKENI.